The sequence of this T cell receptor beta chain was determined in a study of monozygotic twins with inflammatory bowel disease. Addition of UMIs with a 6-nucleotide sample barcode was achieved by template switching. Using the 5' RACE reads, TCRdb records one entry per CDR3 protein without DNA. The sample holds about 200,000 distinct CDR3 sequences. The TCR originated in a human donor with ulcerative colitis or Crohn's disease, or a healthy co-twin of an affected twin (not recorded which). Sequenced input: blood.

CDR3 in amino acids: CASSPRRGPQETQYF. V is TRBV18 and J is TRBJ2-5; TCRdb outputs TRBD2, but without DNA this stays unchecked. CDR3 length: 15 amino acids. Per the germline V gene, CDR1 is KGHSH and CDR2 is LQKENI.